The rows below give T cell receptor beta chains drawn from one sample of a study of graft-versus-host responses after intestinal transplantation. Sequenced by immunoSEQ multiplex PCR; TCRdb stores in-frame clones only, minus some. The data hold approximately 100,000 clones, with over 85% observed a single time. The antigens these receptors bind are not known. The sample here was unstimulated CD8+ T cells sorted from spleen or lymph node cells, taken before intestinal transplant. All receptors derive from a human donor who received an intestinal transplant. Each CDR3 is given with its conserved first and last residue. Fields, in order: J gene, V gene, clone size, D gene, CDR3 protein, CDR3 DNA. D genes are given only for firm matches. A row's size may be missing; if present it is once, few, many or a size class.

>TRBJ2-7|TRBV27|NA|TRBD1
CASSLDRAPYEQYF
TGTGCCAGCAGCCTAGACAGGGCCCCCTACGAGCAGTACTTC
>TRBJ2-3|TRBV7-2|NA|TRBD2
CASSGGLAGGLSTDTQYF
TGTGCCAGCAGCGGAGGACTAGCGGGGGGGCTTAGCACAGATACGCAGTATTTT
>TRBJ2-5|TRBV6-5|NA|NA
CASSKNDGTQYF
TGTGCCAGCAGTAAAAATGACGGGACCCAGTACTTC
>TRBJ1-2|TRBV4-1|NA|NA
CASSQEKGSNYGYTF
TGCGCCAGCAGCCAAGAAAAGGGGTCCAACTATGGCTACACCTTC
>TRBJ2-5|TRBV19|NA|NA
CASRSQETQYF
TGTGCCAGTAGGTCCCAAGAGACCCAGTACTTC
>TRBJ2-3|TRBV6-6|NA|NA
CASSYRGATTDTQYF
TGTGCCAGCAGTTACCGGGGGGCCACGACAGATACGCAGTATTTT
>TRBJ2-3|TRBV4-2|NA|NA
CASSQDVGTSTDTQYF
TGTGCCAGCAGCCAAGATGTAGGAACTAGCACAGATACGCAGTATTTT
>TRBJ1-5|TRBV6-1|once|NA
CASSDVWGNQPQHF
TGTGCCAGCAGTGATGTGTGGGGCAATCAGCCCCAGCATTTT
>TRBJ1-1|TRBV27|NA|NA
CASRAAASNTEAFF
TGTGCCAGCAGGGCAGCAGCGTCGAACACTGAAGCTTTCTTT
>TRBJ1-2|TRBV27|NA|NA
CASLAVTSTTYSYTF
TGTGCCAGCCTCGCTGTTACCAGCACCACCTATAGCTACACCTTC
>TRBJ1-3|TRBV27|NA|NA
CATRSGNTIYF
TGTGCCACCCGCTCTGGAAACACCATATATTTT
>TRBJ1-2|TRBV9|once|NA
CASSAAVTGSPTYGYTF
TGTGCCAGCAGCGCTGCAGTCACAGGGTCTCCTACCTATGGCTACACCTTC
>TRBJ2-7|TRBV7-9|few|TRBD2
CASSTTGGWNEQYF
TGTGCCAGCAGCACCACCGGGGGGTGGAACGAGCAGTACTTC
>TRBJ2-7|TRBV4-1|NA|TRBD2
CASSQDRTSVGYEQYF
TGCGCCAGCAGCCAAGATAGGACTAGCGTGGGGTACGAGCAGTACTTC
>TRBJ1-1|TRBV4-1|NA|NA
CASSSTGNTEAFF
TGCGCCAGCAGTTCGACAGGTAACACTGAAGCTTTCTTT
>TRBJ1-1|TRBV6-5|once|NA
CASSYGQLNTEAFF
TGTGCCAGCAGTTACGGACAATTGAACACTGAAGCTTTCTTT
>TRBJ2-3|TRBV9|NA|TRBD2
CASSVSGGAGADTQYF
TGTGCCAGCAGCGTTAGCGGGGGGGCCGGAGCAGATACGCAGTATTTT
>TRBJ1-6|TRBV6-5|NA|NA
CASSPKINSPLHF
TGTGCCAGCAGTCCCAAGATTAATTCACCCCTCCACTTT
>TRBJ2-7|TRBV7-8|NA|TRBD1
CASSLAPGQGAKEQYF
TGTGCCAGCAGCTTAGCCCCGGGACAGGGGGCTAAAGAGCAGTACTTC
>TRBJ1-5|TRBV27|NA|NA
CASSLGGSQPQHF
TGTGCCAGCAGTTTAGGGGGGAGTCAGCCCCAGCATTTT
>TRBJ1-6|TRBV21-1|NA|NA
CASSKGGLGPLHF
TGTGCCAGCAGCAAAGGTGGGTTAGGTCCCCTCCACTTT
>TRBJ2-7|TRBV27|NA|TRBD1
CASSSGTGRGYEQYF
TGTGCCAGCAGTTCGGGGACAGGGAGAGGCTACGAGCAGTACTTC
>TRBJ1-6|TRBV7-9|NA|NA
CASSLGPSSYNSPLHF
TGTGCCAGCAGCTTAGGGCCAAGCTCCTATAATTCACCCCTCCACTTT
>TRBJ1-5|TRBV6-5|NA|NA
CASSHNQPQHF
TGTGCCAGCAGTCACAATCAGCCCCAGCATTTT
>TRBJ1-6|TRBV4-1|NA|NA
CASSQDEALYNSPLHF
TGCGCCAGCAGCCAAGATGAGGCCCTTTATAATTCACCCCTCCACTTT
>TRBJ2-3|TRBV2|NA|NA
CASSDVQSTDTQYF
TGTGCCAGCAGTGATGTGCAGAGCACAGATACGCAGTATTTT
>TRBJ2-7|TRBV27|NA|TRBD2
CASSWAAGGKAWGQYF
TGTGCCAGCAGTTGGGCAGCGGGGGGAAAGGCATGGGGGCAGTACTTC
>TRBJ1-1|TRBV30|NA|NA
CAWSRPSEGAFF
TGTGCCTGGAGTAGACCGTCCGAGGGAGCTTTCTTT
>TRBJ2-7|TRBV10-1|NA|NA
CASSEKGQGDEQYF
TGCGCCAGCAGTGAGAAGGGACAAGGGGACGAGCAGTACTTC
>TRBJ1-2|TRBV29-1|NA|NA
CSVEGYTF
TGCAGCGTTGAGGGCTACACCTTC
>TRBJ2-3|TRBV30|NA|NA
CAWSHFAQITDTQYF
TGTGCCTGGAGTCATTTTGCACAGATCACAGATACGCAGTATTTT
>TRBJ2-7|TRBV7-9|once|TRBD1
CASSLRQGNYEQYF
TGTGCCAGCAGCTTACGACAGGGGAACTACGAGCAGTACTTC
>TRBJ2-1|TRBV2|NA|NA
CASNSQENNEQFF
TGTGCCAGCAACAGTCAGGAAAACAATGAGCAGTTCTTC
>TRBJ2-3|TRBV5-6|NA|TRBD2
CASSLNRGGRPDTQYF
TGTGCCAGCAGCTTGAATCGGGGGGGCAGACCGGATACGCAGTATTTT
>TRBJ1-1|TRBV29-1|NA|NA
CSVVLGGTEAFF
TGCAGCGTTGTTCTAGGGGGCACTGAAGCTTTCTTT
>TRBJ2-3|TRBV6-4|NA|NA
CASSDSGGADTQYF
TGTGCCAGCAGTGACTCAGGGGGAGCAGATACGCAGTATTTT
>TRBJ1-1|TRBV27|once|NA
CASSPLGRGTEAFF
TGTGCCAGCAGCCCTTTAGGGCGGGGCACTGAAGCTTTCTTT
>TRBJ1-5|TRBV5-5|once|NA
CASSLDQDANQPQHF
TGTGCCAGCAGCTTGGATCAGGATGCCAATCAGCCCCAGCATTTT